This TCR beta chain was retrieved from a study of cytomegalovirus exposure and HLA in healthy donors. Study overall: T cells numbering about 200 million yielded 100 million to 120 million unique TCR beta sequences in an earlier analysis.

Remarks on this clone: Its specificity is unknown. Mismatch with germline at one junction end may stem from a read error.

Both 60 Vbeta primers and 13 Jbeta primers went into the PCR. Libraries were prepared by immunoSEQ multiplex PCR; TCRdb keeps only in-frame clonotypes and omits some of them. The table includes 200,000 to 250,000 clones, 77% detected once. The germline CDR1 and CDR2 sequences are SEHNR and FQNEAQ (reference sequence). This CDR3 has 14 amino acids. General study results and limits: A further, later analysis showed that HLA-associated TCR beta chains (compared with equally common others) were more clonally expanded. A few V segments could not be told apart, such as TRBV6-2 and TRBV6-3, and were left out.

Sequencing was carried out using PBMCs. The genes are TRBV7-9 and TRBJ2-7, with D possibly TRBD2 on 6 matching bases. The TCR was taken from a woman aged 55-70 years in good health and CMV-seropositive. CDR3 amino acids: CSSSPGLSSDEQYF. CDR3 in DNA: TGTTCCAGCAGCCCGGGACTGAGCTCCGACGAGCAGTACTTC.